The clone carrying this T cell receptor beta chain was counted only a few times. The data stem from a study of blood T cell repertoires in COVID-19. Across the study: There were acute and convalescent COVID-19 samples, and they came from the United States, Italy and Spain. T cells, B-cell-depleted T cells, or PBMCs supplied cDNA or gDNA.

Clinical history reported by participants formed the basis on which cohorts were assigned. This table comes from immunoSEQ multiplex PCR, and its TCRdb copy is limited to in-frame clones, with some not included. The sample gives about 220,000 clones, approximately 84% of which show up once; 15% is in the top ten. Germline V lookup: CDR1 LGHNA, CDR2 YSLEER. CDR3 length equals 15 residues. The ends were cut back, 0 bases at V and 3 bases at J, with 12 bases in the middle. The clonotype originates from a man between 40 and 49 years old who had recovered from COVID-19. The specimen sequenced was PBMCs or T cells enriched from blood (not recorded which). This chain uses TRBV4-3 with TRBJ2-7, with a weak D call TRBD2 (6 bases). Here the CDR3 reads CASSQEGGVFYEQYF. In nucleotides, the CDR3 is TGCGCCAGCAGCCAAGAGGGGGGTGTATTCTACGAGCAGTACTTC.